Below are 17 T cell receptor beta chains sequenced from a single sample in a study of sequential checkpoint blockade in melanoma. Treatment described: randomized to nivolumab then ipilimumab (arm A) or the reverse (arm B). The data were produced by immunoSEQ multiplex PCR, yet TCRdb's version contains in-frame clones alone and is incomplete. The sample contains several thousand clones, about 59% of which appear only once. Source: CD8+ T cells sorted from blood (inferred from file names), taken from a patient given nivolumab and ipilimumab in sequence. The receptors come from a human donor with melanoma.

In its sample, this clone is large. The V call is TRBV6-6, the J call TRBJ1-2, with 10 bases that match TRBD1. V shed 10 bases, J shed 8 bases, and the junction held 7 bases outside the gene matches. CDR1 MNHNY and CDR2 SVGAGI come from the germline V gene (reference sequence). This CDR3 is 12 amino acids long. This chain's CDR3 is CATDPGQGGYTF. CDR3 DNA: TGTGCCACCGACCCGGGACAGGGGGGCTACACCTTC.

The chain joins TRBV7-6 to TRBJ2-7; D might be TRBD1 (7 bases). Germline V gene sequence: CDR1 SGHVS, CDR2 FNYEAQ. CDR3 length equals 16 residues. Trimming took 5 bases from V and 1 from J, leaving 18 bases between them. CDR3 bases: TGTGCCAGCAGCCCTGCAGGGGGACTGACTTCCTACGAGCAGTACTTC. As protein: CASSPAGGLTSYEQYF.

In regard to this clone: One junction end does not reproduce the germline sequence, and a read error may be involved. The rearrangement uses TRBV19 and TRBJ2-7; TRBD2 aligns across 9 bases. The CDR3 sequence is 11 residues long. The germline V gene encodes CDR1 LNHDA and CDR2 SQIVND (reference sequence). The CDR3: CSSGTSYEQYF. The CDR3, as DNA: TGCTCTAGCGGGACCTCCTACGAGCAGTACTTC.

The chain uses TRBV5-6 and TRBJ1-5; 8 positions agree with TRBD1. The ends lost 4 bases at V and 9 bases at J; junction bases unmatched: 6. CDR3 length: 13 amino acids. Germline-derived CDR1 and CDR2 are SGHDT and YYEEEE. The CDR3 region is CASSPQGAGPQHF. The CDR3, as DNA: TGTGCCAGCAGCCCGCAGGGGGCGGGGCCCCAGCATTTT. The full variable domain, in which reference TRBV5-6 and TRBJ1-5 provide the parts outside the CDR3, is DAGVTQSPTHLIKTRGQQVTLRCSPKSGHDTVSWYQQALGQGPQFIFQYYEEEERQRGNFPDRFSGHQFPNYSSELNVNALLLGDSALYLCASSPQGAGPQHFGDGTRLSIL.

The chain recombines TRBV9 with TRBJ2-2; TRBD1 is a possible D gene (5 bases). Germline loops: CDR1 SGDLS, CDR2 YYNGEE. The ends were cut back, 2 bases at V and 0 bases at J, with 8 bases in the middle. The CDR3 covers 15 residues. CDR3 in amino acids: CASSVLGANTGELFF. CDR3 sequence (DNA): TGTGCCAGCAGCGTGTTAGGGGCGAACACCGGGGAGCTGTTTTTT.

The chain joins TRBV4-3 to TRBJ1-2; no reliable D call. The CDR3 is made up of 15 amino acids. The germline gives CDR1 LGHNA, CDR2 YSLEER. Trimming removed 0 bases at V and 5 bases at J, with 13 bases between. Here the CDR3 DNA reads TGCGCCAGCAGCCAAGATCTGGGCCCATCTTATGGCTACACCTTC. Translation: CASSQDLGPSYGYTF.

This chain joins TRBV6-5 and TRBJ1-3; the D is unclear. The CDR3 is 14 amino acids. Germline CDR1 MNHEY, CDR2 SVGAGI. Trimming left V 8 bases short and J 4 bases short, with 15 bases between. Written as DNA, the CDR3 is TGTGCCAGCGCATGGAGACCTCAAGGAAACACCATATATTTT. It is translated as CASAWRPQGNTIYF.

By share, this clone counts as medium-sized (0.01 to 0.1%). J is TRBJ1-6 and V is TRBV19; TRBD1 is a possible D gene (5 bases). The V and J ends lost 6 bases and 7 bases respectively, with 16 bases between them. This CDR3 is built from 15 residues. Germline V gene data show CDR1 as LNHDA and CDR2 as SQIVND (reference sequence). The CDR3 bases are TGTGCCAGTAGGCCTGAAGCGGGGGGGAATTCACCCCTCCACTTT. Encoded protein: CASRPEAGGNSPLHF.

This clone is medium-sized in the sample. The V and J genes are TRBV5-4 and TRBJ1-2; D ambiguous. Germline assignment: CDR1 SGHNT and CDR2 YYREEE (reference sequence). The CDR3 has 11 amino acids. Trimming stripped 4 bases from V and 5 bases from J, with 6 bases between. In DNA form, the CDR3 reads TGTGCCAGCAGCCGCGGTTATGGCTACACCTTC. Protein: CASSRGYGYTF.

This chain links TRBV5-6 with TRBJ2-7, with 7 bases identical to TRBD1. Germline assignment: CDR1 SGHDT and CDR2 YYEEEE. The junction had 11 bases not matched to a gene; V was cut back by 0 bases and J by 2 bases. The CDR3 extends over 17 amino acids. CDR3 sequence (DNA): TGTGCCAGCAGCTTGGGCCGGGGACAGCTCTTAACCTACGAGCAGTACTTC. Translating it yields CASSLGRGQLLTYEQYF.

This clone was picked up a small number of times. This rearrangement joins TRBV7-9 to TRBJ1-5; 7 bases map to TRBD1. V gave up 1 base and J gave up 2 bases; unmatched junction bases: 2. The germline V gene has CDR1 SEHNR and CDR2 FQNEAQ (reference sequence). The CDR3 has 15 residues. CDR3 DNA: TGTGCCAGCAGCTTAGGTACAGGGGGCAATCAGCCCCAGCATTTT. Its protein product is CASSLGTGGNQPQHF.

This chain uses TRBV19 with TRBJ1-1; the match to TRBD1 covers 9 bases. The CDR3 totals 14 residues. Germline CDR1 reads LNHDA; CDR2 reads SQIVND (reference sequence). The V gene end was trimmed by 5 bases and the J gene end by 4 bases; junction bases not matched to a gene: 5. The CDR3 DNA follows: TGTGCCAGTAGTGTGACAGGGGGGACCACTGAAGCTTTCTTT. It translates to CASSVTGGTTEAFF.

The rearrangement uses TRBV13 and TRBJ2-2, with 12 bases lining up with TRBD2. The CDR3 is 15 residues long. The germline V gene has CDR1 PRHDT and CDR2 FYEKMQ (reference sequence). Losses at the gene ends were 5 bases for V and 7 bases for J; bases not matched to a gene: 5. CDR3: CASSPSGGAGGELFF. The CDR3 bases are TGTGCCAGCAGCCCTAGCGGGGGGGCAGGCGGGGAGCTGTTTTTT.

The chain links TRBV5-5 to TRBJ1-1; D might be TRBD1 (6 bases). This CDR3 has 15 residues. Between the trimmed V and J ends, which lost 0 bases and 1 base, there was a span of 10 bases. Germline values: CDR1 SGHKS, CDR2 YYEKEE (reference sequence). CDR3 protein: CASSLAPTGNTEAFF. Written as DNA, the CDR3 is TGTGCCAGCAGCTTGGCGCCGACAGGGAACACTGAAGCTTTCTTT.

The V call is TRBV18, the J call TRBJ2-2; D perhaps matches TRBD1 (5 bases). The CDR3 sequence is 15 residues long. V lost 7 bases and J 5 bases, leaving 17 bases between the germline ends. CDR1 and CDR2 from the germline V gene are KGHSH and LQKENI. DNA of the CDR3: TGTGCCAGCTTCACCACCCAGGGTGGTACCGGGGAGCTGTTTTTT. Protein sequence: CASFTTQGGTGELFF.

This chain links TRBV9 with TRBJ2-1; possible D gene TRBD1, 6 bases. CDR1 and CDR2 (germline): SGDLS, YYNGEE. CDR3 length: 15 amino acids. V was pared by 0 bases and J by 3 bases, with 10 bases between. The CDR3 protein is CASSVDGTRYNEQFF. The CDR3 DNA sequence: TGTGCCAGCAGCGTAGATGGGACACGCTACAATGAGCAGTTCTTC.

The CDR3, as DNA: TGTGCCAGCAGCCCAAGGGGTGCCTCCTACGAGCAGTACTTC. This codes for CASSPRGASYEQYF. J is TRBJ2-5 and V is TRBV14; D perhaps matches TRBD1 (5 bases). The J call may be incorrect, as the DNA end agrees better with TRBJ2-7. Germline V CDR1 and CDR2: SGHDN, FVKESK. The length of the CDR3 is 14 residues.